The 19 T cell receptor beta chains reported below all come from one sample, sequenced in a study of cytomegalovirus exposure and HLA in healthy donors. The primer mix had 60 Vbeta and 13 Jbeta primers. Here immunoSEQ multiplex PCR was the method, and the copy in TCRdb shows in-frame clones only, minus some. The sample consists of about 140,000 clones, roughly two thirds of them appearing once. The specimen was PBMCs. Receptors were obtained from a male donor in good health and CMV-seronegative.

V is TRBV7-3 and J is TRBJ1-1, with 8 bases identical to TRBD1. V shed 5 bases and J 7 bases; nucleotides not matched to a gene: 9. Germline assignment: CDR1 SGHTA and CDR2 FQGTGA. The CDR3 runs 14 residues. CDR3 residues: CASSTRQGMREAFF. CDR3 bases: TGTGCCAGCAGCACCCGACAGGGGATGCGTGAAGCTTTCTTT.

V gene TRBV28 combines with J gene TRBJ1-5; a possible D gene is TRBD1 (5 bases). Trimming pared 5 bases from V and 2 bases from J, leaving 13 bases between. The germline CDR1 and CDR2 sequences are MDHEN and SYDVKM. This CDR3 has 15 residues. CDR3 sequence: CASSRWGGGNQPQHF. Written as DNA, the CDR3 is TGTGCCAGCAGTCGGTGGGGGGGTGGCAATCAGCCCCAGCATTTT.

The chain carries TRBV7-2 and TRBJ1-1; 9 nucleotides match TRBD1. Germline assignment: CDR1 SGHTA and CDR2 FQGNSA. With 3 bases clipped from V and 5 bases from J, the junction kept 10 bases outside the gene matches. The CDR3 is made up of 16 amino acids. CDR3 sequence reads: CASSLEQGALWTEAFF. CDR3 DNA sequence: TGTGCCAGCAGCTTGGAACAGGGGGCCCTTTGGACTGAAGCTTTCTTT.

V is TRBV2 and J is TRBJ2-3; 13 bases align to TRBD2. After removal of 5 bases from V and 5 bases from J, the junction contained 4 bases not matched to a gene. CDR1 is SNHLY, CDR2 FYNNEI, per germline. The CDR3 has 15 amino acids. The CDR3, as DNA: TGTGCCAGCAGTTTTCGGACTAGCGGGGGAGATACGCAGTATTTT. This translates into CASSFRTSGGDTQYF.

The J gene is TRBJ2-5, the V gene TRBV20-1; D is unclear. The CDR3 is 11 residues long. CDR1 DFQATT and CDR2 SNEGSKA come from the germline V gene (reference sequence). V lost 5 bases to trimming and J lost 5 bases, with 9 bases between them. The CDR3 nucleotides read TGCAGTGCTCCCCTCGGGGAGACCCAGTACTTC. Protein: CSAPLGETQYF.

This chain uses TRBV6-1 with TRBJ1-1; D unclear. Trimming cost V 2 bases and J 7 bases, with 5 bases left between them. The CDR3 consists of 11 residues. Looked up from germline, CDR1 is MNHNS and CDR2 is SASEGT. The CDR3 DNA reads TGTGCCAGCAGTGAATCTAGTGAAGCTTTCTTT. Translating gives CASSESSEAFF.

The chain has TRBV6-5 and TRBJ1-5, with a weak D call TRBD1 (6 bases). There are 14 residues in the CDR3. CDR1 and CDR2 (germline): MNHEY, SVGAGI. Trimming removed 6 bases from V and 4 bases from J, with 13 bases in between. DNA of the CDR3: TGTGCCAGCAGGGGGGCCCTCGGAAATCAGCCCCAGCATTTT. This sequence encodes CASRGALGNQPQHF.

The rearrangement joins TRBV2 to TRBJ1-1; D unresolved. This CDR3 is built from 15 residues. The V and J ends lost 8 bases and 0 bases respectively, with 16 bases between them. In germline, CDR1 is SNHLY, CDR2 FYNNEI. The CDR3 DNA follows: TGTGCCAGCGGCTTCGGACGGGGTATGAACACTGAAGCTTTCTTT. It encodes CASGFGRGMNTEAFF.

The CDR3 bases are TGCGCCAGCAGCCAATACCGGGACAGGGGTGATACTGAAGCTTTCTTT. It translates to CASSQYRDRGDTEAFF. V is TRBV4-3 and J is TRBJ1-1, with 10 bases matching TRBD1. The junction had 8 bases not matched to a gene; V was cut back by 2 bases and J by 5 bases. The CDR3 spans 16 residues. Germline-derived CDR1 and CDR2 are LGHNA and YSLEER.

This chain uses TRBV7-9 with TRBJ1-3, with no clear D. The ends were cut back, 8 bases at V and 2 bases at J, with 13 bases in the middle. This CDR3 has 14 residues. Looked up from germline, CDR1 is SEHNR and CDR2 is FQNEAQ (reference sequence). Written as DNA, the CDR3 is TGTGCCAGCGGCGGGGAGGAAACTGGAAACACCATATATTTT. Encoded protein: CASGGEETGNTIYF.

The DNA of the CDR3 is TGTGCCAGCAGTTCCTTTCCGGGTCAGAGCATGAACACTGAAGCTTTCTTT. The encoded protein is CASSSFPGQSMNTEAFF. This sequence joins TRBV28 and TRBJ1-1, with D hard to call. CDR1 MDHEN and CDR2 SYDVKM come from the germline V gene. There are 17 residues in the CDR3. The germline V and J ends were trimmed by 4 bases and 0 bases, with 18 bases remaining between them.

The J gene is TRBJ2-7, the V gene TRBV13, with D possibly being TRBD1 (5 bases). Germline-derived CDR1 and CDR2 are PRHDT and FYEKMQ (reference sequence). V was clipped by 3 bases and J by 4 bases, with 13 bases between them. The CDR3 has 14 amino acids. CDR3: CASSFGDSKYEQYF. The CDR3 DNA sequence: TGTGCCAGCAGCTTTGGAGACAGCAAGTACGAGCAGTACTTC.

V usage is TRBV5-4 and J usage is TRBJ2-7; a weak D match, TRBD1 (5 bases). V lost 3 bases and J 3 bases, leaving 10 bases between the germline ends. This CDR3 has 13 amino acids. In germline, CDR1 is SGHNT, CDR2 YYREEE (reference sequence). The CDR3 protein is CASSSKQDYEQYF. As DNA, the CDR3 is TGTGCCAGCAGCTCGAAACAGGACTACGAGCAGTACTTC.

CDR3 nucleotides: TGTGCCAGCAGCACCGGTGCCTACACAGATACGCAGTATTTT. Its translation: CASSTGAYTDTQYF. The chain links TRBV5-4 to TRBJ2-3; D is unresolved. The CDR3 has 14 residues. Germline loops: CDR1 SGHNT, CDR2 YYREEE (reference sequence). The germline V and J ends were trimmed by 4 bases and 2 bases, with 11 bases remaining between them.

This clone was seen only a few times. V usage is TRBV9 and J usage is TRBJ2-4, with TRBD1 as a possible D gene (6 bases). Germline V lookup: CDR1 SGDLS, CDR2 YYNGEE. CDR3 length equals 15 residues. Trimming took off 2 bases at V and 8 bases at J, with 17 bases between the two ends. CDR3 sequence (DNA): TGTGCCAGCAGCGTCACAGGGTTCCTTTTAGACATTCAGTACTTC. Its protein product is CASSVTGFLLDIQYF.

The chain carries TRBV19 and TRBJ1-5; TRBD1 might be the D (5 bases). The ends were cut back, 3 bases at V and 6 bases at J, with 18 bases in the middle. Germline V gives CDR1 LNHDA, CDR2 SQIVND (reference sequence). This CDR3 region has 16 residues. CDR3 nucleotides: TGTGCCAGTAGTATTGGGTGGGCAGGTGACAGTCAGCCCCAGCATTTT. Translated, it gives CASSIGWAGDSQPQHF. The full variable domain, completed using reference TRBV19 and TRBJ1-5, is DGGITQSPKYLFRKEGQNVTLSCEQNLNHDAMYWYRQDPGQGLRLIYYSQIVNDFQKGDIAEGYSVSREKKESFPLTVTSAQKNPTAFYLCASSIGWAGDSQPQHFGDGTRLSIL.

The rearrangement uses TRBV19 and TRBJ1-1; TRBD1 matches 7 bases. CDR1 is LNHDA and CDR2 is SQIVND in the germline V gene (reference sequence). CDR3 length: 13 residues. The V gene end was trimmed by 10 bases and the J gene end by 5 bases; junction bases not matched to a gene: 10. CDR3 residues: CAIRSTGETEAFF. The CDR3 DNA reads TGTGCCATACGGAGCACAGGGGAGACTGAAGCTTTCTTT.

V and J are TRBV9 and TRBJ1-3; D might be TRBD1 (6 bases). Trimming pared 4 bases from V and 0 bases from J, leaving 11 bases between. Germline V CDR1 and CDR2: SGDLS, YYNGEE. The CDR3 is 15 residues long. The DNA for the CDR3 is TGTGCCAGCAGCTTGATGGACAGCTCTGGAAACACCATATATTTT. Encoded protein: CASSLMDSSGNTIYF. Full variable domain (missing parts from reference TRBV9 and TRBJ1-3): DSGVTQTPKHLITATGQRVTLRCSPRSGDLSVYWYQQSLDQGLQFLIQYYNGEERAKGNILERFSAQQFPDLHSELNLSSLELGDSALYFCASSLMDSSGNTIYFGEGSWLTVV.

The chain uses TRBV25-1 and TRBJ2-7, with TRBD2 matching over 7 bases. J lost 0 bases, V lost 8 bases, and 10 bases had no gene match. The CDR3 contains 15 residues. The V gene's germline CDR1 is MGHDK and CDR2 SYGVNS. The CDR3, as DNA: TGTGCCAGCCAGGATGGGAGGGCCCGCTCCTACGAGCAGTACTTC. It translates to CASQDGRARSYEQYF.